These 9 T cell receptor beta chains came from one sample sequenced in a study of cytomegalovirus exposure and HLA in healthy donors. In the PCR, 60 Vbeta and 13 Jbeta primers were used. TCRdb's table, derived via immunoSEQ multiplex PCR, lists solely in-frame clones and lacks some. The top ten clones hold 0.75% to 0.95% of a sample with around 150,000 clones, roughly 89% of them seen once. Material: PBMCs. Every receptor here comes from a woman in her 30s in good health and CMV-seronegative.

The chain has TRBV14 and TRBJ2-7; D gene uncertain. The V gene's germline CDR1 is SGHDN and CDR2 FVKESK. The V end lost 4 bases, the J end lost 1 base, and 11 bases lay between the germline ends. The CDR3 has 14 residues. The CDR3 nucleotides read TGTGCCAGCAGCCCAAAGAAGCAATCCTACGAGCAGTACTTC. Translating it yields CASSPKKQSYEQYF.

The chain joins TRBV28 to TRBJ2-7, with no clear D. Germline CDR1 MDHEN, CDR2 SYDVKM. The CDR3 runs to 11 residues. V lost 1 base and J 5 bases, leaving 3 bases between the germline ends. The CDR3 region is CASSLSNEQYF. Written as DNA, the CDR3 is TGTGCCAGCAGTTTATCCAACGAGCAGTACTTC.

The rearrangement joins TRBV18 to TRBJ1-2, with 8 bases that match TRBD1. Looked up from germline, CDR1 is KGHSH and CDR2 is LQKENI. CDR3 length: 14 amino acids. Unmatched junction bases numbered 10, after V lost 5 bases and J lost 8 bases. CDR3 region: CASSNKQGESGYTF. The CDR3 region has the DNA TGTGCCAGCTCAAACAAACAGGGGGAGTCGGGCTACACCTTC.

The rearrangement links TRBV27 to TRBJ2-3, with a weak D call TRBD2 (6 bases). Germline values: CDR1 MNHEY, CDR2 SMNVEV (reference sequence). The CDR3 runs to 16 residues. Trimming pared 0 bases from V and 0 bases from J, leaving 10 bases between. CDR3 sequence (DNA): TGTGCCAGCAGTTTATCAGTCGGGACTAGCACAGATACGCAGTATTTT. Amino acid sequence: CASSLSVGTSTDTQYF.

The genes are TRBV5-1 and TRBJ1-1; a possible D gene is TRBD1 (6 bases). The CDR3 is 16 amino acids. Deletions cut 0 bases from V and 4 bases from J, with 16 bases between. The germline V gene encodes CDR1 SGHRS and CDR2 YFSETQ. The CDR3 loop is CASSLVTGGGGTEAFF. The DNA for the CDR3 is TGCGCCAGCAGCTTGGTAACGGGGGGCGGGGGCACTGAAGCTTTCTTT.

The chain is built from TRBV7-9 and TRBJ2-3; 7 bases fit TRBD1. J gave up 3 bases and V 5 bases, and 8 bases lay outside the gene matches. Germline-derived CDR1 and CDR2 are SEHNR and FQNEAQ (reference sequence). This CDR3 has 15 residues. CDR3 protein: CASSPRQGRTDTQYF. The CDR3 DNA sequence: TGTGCCAGCAGCCCAAGACAGGGTCGGACAGATACGCAGTATTTT.

The chain uses TRBV6-5 and TRBJ1-2; D might be TRBD1 (5 bases). This CDR3 region has 15 residues. V was clipped by 0 bases and J by 6 bases, with 14 bases between them. The V gene's germline CDR1 is MNHEY and CDR2 SVGAGI. The CDR3 DNA is TGTGCCAGCAGTTACTCGACACGGGGGACCCATGGCTACACCTTC. Translation gives CASSYSTRGTHGYTF.

The gene calls are TRBV9 and TRBJ2-2, with D hard to call. The CDR3 has 15 amino acids. V was trimmed by 0 bases and J by 3 bases, leaving 9 bases between them. CDR1 and CDR2 (germline): SGDLS, YYNGEE. In DNA form, the CDR3 reads TGTGCCAGCAGCGTAGAGTTCTACGACACCGGGGAGCTGTTTTTT. It encodes CASSVEFYDTGELFF.

J is TRBJ1-2 and V is TRBV6-6; tentatively, D is TRBD1 (5 bases). There are 14 residues in the CDR3. Trimming took off 5 bases at V and 5 bases at J, with 15 bases between the two ends. Germline CDR1 is MNHNY and CDR2 is SVGAGI (reference sequence). CDR3 in DNA: TGTGCCAGCAGTGTATCGGAGGGGCGGTATGGCTACACCTTC. It yields the protein CASSVSEGRYGYTF.